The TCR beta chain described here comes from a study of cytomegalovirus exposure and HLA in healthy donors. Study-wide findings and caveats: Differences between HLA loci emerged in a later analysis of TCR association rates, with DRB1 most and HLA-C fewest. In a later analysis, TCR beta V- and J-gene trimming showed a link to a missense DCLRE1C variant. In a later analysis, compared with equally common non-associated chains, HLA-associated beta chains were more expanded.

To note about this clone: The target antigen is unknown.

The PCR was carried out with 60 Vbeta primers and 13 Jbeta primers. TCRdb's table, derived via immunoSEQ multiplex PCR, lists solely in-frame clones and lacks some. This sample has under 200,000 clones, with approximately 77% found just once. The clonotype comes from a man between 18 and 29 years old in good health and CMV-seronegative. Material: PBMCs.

In DNA, the CDR3 is TGTGCCAGCAGCCTACAGGGATCTAGCGGGATATACAATGAGCAGTTCTTC. Residues: CASSLQGSSGIYNEQFF. The rearrangement joins TRBV6-4 to TRBJ2-1; TRBD2 aligns across 9 bases. Losses at the gene ends were 6 bases for V and 4 bases for J; bases not matched to a gene: 13. CDR3 size: 17 residues. Germline V gene sequence: CDR1 MRHNA, CDR2 SNTAGT.